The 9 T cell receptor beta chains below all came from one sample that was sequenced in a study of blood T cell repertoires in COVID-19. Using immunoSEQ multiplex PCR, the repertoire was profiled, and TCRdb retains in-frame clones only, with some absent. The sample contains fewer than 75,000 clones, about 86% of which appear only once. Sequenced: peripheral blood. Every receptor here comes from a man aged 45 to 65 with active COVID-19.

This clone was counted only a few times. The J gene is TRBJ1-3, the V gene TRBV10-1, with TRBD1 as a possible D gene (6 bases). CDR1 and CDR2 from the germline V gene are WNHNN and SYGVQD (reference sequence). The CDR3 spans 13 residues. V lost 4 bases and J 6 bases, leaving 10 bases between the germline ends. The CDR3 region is CASSAGVENTIYF. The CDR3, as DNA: TGCGCCAGCAGTGCAGGGGTTGAAAACACCATATATTTT.

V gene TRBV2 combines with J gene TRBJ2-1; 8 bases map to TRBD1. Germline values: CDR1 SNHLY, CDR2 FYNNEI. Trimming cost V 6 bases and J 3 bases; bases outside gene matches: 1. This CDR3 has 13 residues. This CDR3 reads CASRGQVYNEQFF. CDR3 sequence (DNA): TGTGCCAGCAGGGGACAGGTCTACAATGAGCAGTTCTTC. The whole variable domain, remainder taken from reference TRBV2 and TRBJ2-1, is EPEVTQTPSHQVTQMGQEVILRCVPISNHLYFYWYRQILGQKVEFLVSFYNNEISEKSEIFDDQFSVERPDGSNFTLKIRSTKLEDSAMYFCASRGQVYNEQFFGPGTRLTVL.

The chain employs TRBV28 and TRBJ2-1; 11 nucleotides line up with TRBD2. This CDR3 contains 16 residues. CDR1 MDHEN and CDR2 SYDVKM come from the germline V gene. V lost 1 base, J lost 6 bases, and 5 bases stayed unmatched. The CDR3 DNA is TGTGCCAGCAGTTTATCCCTAGCGGGAGGTGGCAATGAGCAGTTCTTC. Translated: CASSLSLAGGGNEQFF. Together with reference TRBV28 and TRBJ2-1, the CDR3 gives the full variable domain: DVKVTQSSRYLVKRTGEKVFLECVQDMDHENMFWYRQDPGLGLRLIYFSYDVKMKEKGDIPEGYSVSREKKERFSLILESASTNQTSMYLCASSLSLAGGGNEQFFGPGTRLTVL.

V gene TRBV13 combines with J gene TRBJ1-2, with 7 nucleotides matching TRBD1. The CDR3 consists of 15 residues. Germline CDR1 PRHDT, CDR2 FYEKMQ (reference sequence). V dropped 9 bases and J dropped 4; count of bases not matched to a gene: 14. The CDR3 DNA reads TGTGCCAGTCGCGACAGGGAATCAGCGCGCTATGGCTACACCTTC. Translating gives CASRDRESARYGYTF.

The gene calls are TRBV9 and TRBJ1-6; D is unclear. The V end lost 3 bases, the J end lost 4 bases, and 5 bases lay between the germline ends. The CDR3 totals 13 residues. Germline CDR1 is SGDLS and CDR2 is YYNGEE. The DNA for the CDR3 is TGTGCCAGCAGCGCGAGTTATAATTCACCCCTCCACTTT. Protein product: CASSASYNSPLHF.

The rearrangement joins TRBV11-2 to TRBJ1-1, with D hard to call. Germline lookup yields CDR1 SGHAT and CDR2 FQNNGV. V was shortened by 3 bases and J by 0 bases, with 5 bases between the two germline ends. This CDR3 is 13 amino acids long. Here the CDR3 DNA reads TGTGCCAGCAGCTTCTATATGAACACTGAAGCTTTCTTT. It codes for CASSFYMNTEAFF.

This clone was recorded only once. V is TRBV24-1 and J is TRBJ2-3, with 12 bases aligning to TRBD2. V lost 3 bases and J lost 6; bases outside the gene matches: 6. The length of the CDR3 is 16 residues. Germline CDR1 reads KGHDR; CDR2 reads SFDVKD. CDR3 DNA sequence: TGTGCCACCAGTGATCGGACTAGCGGGAATTTGGATACGCAGTATTTT. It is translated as CATSDRTSGNLDTQYF.

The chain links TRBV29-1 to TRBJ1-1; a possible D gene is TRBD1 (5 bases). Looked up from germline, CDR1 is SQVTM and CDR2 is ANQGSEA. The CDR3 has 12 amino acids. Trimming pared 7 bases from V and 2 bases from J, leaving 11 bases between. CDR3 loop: CSGGRTNTEAFF. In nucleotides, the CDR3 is TGCAGCGGGGGCAGGACTAACACTGAAGCTTTCTTT.

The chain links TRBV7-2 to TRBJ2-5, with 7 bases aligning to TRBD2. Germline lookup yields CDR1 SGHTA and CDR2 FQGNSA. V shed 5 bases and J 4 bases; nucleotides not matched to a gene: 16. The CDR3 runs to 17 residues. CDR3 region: CASSHPRGGGRGETQYF. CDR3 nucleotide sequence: TGTGCCAGCAGCCATCCTCGGGGTGGAGGGAGGGGAGAGACCCAGTACTTC. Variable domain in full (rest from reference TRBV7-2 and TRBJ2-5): GAGVSQSPSNKVTEKGKDVELRCDPISGHTALYWYRQSLGQGLEFLIYFQGNSAPDKSGLPSDRFSAERTGGSVSTLTIQRTQQEDSAVYLCASSHPRGGGRGETQYFGPGTRLLVL.